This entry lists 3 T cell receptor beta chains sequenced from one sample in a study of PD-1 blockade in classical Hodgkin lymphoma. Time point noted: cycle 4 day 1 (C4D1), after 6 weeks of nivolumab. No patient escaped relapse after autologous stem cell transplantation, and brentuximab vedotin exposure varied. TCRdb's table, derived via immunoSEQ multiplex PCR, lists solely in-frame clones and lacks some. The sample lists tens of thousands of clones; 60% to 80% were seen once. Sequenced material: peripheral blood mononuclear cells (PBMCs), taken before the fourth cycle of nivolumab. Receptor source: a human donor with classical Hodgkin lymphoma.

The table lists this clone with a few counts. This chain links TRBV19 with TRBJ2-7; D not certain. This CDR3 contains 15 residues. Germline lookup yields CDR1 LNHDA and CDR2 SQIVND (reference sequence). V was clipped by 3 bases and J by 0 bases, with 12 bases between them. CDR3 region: CASSMVADSSYEQYF. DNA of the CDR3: TGTGCCAGTAGTATGGTAGCCGATAGCTCCTACGAGCAGTACTTC.

This CDR3 reads CASSTTGGRYGYTF. For the CDR3, the DNA is TGTGCCAGTAGTACGACAGGGGGGAGATATGGCTACACCTTC. The chain is built from TRBV19 and TRBJ1-2, with 9 bases that match TRBD1. The CDR3 has 14 residues. Germline CDR1 reads LNHDA; CDR2 reads SQIVND (reference sequence). V shed 4 bases and J 5 bases; nucleotides not matched to a gene: 5.

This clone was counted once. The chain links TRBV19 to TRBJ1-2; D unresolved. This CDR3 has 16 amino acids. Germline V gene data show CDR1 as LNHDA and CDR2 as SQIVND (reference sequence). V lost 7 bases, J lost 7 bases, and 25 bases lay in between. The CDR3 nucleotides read TGTGCCAGTATAACAGAACCTAAATCTTTCTTCGGTGGCTACACCTTC. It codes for CASITEPKSFFGGYTF.